This T cell receptor (beta chain) emerged from a study of cytomegalovirus exposure and HLA in healthy donors. On the study more broadly: Earlier work reported 110 million or so unique TCR beta sequences from about 180 million T cells.

General study results and limits: It was taken for granted in presence/absence analyses that sequencing depth across donors was roughly uniform. According to the study, some 160 TCR beta chains were cytomegalovirus-associated.

The trim removed 7 bases at V and 7 bases at J, leaving 6 bases unmatched. The CDR3 contains 13 residues. Germline CDR1 SGHTA, CDR2 FQGNSA. A note on this clone: Its antigen remains unidentified.

Both 60 Vbeta primers and 13 Jbeta primers went into the PCR. This table comes from immunoSEQ multiplex PCR, and its TCRdb copy is limited to in-frame clones, with some not included. The sample includes around 230,000 clones, about 79% of them seen just once. The sequencing input was PBMCs. The source is a male donor in good health and CMV-seronegative. This chain uses TRBV7-2 with TRBJ2-7; 11 positions agree with TRBD2. The CDR3 DNA reads TGTGCCAGCATCGGGACTAGCGGCGCTGAGCAGTACTTC. This encodes CASIGTSGAEQYF.